This T cell receptor (beta chain) was observed in a study of T cell changes during pregnancy in multiple sclerosis (dated by TCRdb to between 2018 and 2021). Study-level background: The study examined how the T cell repertoire changed over the course of pregnancy in women with multiple sclerosis.

In regard to this clone: This receptor's antigen is unknown. No base qualities exist here, and no much larger clone lies one base off it.

Library preparation used the immunoSEQ multiplex PCR assay. Here the immuneACCESS table is served through TCRdb, limited to in-frame sequences with V and J called. Missing clones are a known gap in these copies; in checked studies unresolved V genes cover under half, and the rest lacks a known reason. For this sample there are about 66,000 clones; around 90% appear just once. Clones ranked in the top ten supply less than 5.5% of the sample. For this chain, trimming is 2 bases at the V end and 3 bases at the J end, and the number of junction bases without a gene match is 3. The germline V gene specifies SGHRS as CDR1 and YFSETQ as CDR2. Reading from cysteine to phenylalanine, the CDR3 counts 14 amino acids. Only the CDR3 DNA stays, 42 bases, in frame from base 1.

The material sequenced was CD8+ T cells from peripheral blood mononuclear cells, taken before pregnancy. This sequence originates from a female donor with multiple sclerosis, enrolled in a pregnancy study. The receptor chain draws on TRBV5-1 and TRBJ1-1; a stretch of 8 junction bases matches TRBD1. CDR3 loop: CASSFRGQDTEAFF. The sequenced DNA: TGCGCCAGCAGCTTCAGGGGGCAGGACACTGAAGCTTTCTTT.